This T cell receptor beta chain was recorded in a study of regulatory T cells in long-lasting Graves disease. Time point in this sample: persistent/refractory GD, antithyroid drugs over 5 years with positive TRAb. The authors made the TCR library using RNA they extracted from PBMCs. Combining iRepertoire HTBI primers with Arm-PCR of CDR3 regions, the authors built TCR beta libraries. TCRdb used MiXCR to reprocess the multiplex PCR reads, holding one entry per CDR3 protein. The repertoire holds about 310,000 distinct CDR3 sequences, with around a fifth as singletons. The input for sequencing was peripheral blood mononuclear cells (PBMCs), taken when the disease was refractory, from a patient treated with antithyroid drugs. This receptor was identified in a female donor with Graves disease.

CDR3 nucleotides: TGTGCCAGCAGCCACGTTGGAGAGAATTCACCCCTCCACTTT. Amino acid sequence: CASSHVGENSPLHF. J is TRBJ1-6 and V is TRBV9; D is unclear. The V gene's germline CDR1 is SGDLS and CDR2 YYNGEE. V was shortened by 4 bases and J by 7 bases, with 12 bases between the two germline ends. The CDR3 runs to 14 residues.